These 5 T cell receptor beta chains came from one sample sequenced in a study of shared clonotypes between healthy human individuals. Measured with immunoSEQ multiplex PCR; TCRdb has only the in-frame clones, and not every one. The data show 300,000 to 400,000 clones, with 73% seen just once and 10% held by the top ten. Source material: memory CD4+ T cells sorted from blood. Subset given: CD45RA-negative fraction. All receptors derive from a man aged 25 to 40 in good health.

V and J are TRBV28 and TRBJ1-1; D remains ambiguous. Per the germline V gene, CDR1 is MDHEN and CDR2 is SYDVKM. This CDR3 contains 15 residues. V gave up 3 bases and J gave up 4 bases, with 15 bases separating them. The CDR3 region has the DNA TGTGCCAGCAGTTTTCTCCGGGCGGCCAGCACTGAAGCTTTCTTT. Amino acid sequence: CASSFLRAASTEAFF.

The chain joins TRBV6-1 to TRBJ2-7; D call uncertain. The CDR3 totals 14 residues. V lost 2 bases and J 7 bases, leaving 15 bases between the germline ends. Germline assignment: CDR1 MNHNS and CDR2 SASEGT. CDR3 loop: CASSELIQVYEQYF. Here the CDR3 DNA reads TGTGCCAGCAGTGAACTCATCCAGGTGTATGAGCAGTACTTC.

The rearrangement links TRBV7-9 to TRBJ1-1; D perhaps matches TRBD1 (5 bases). V lost 1 base to trimming and J lost 4 bases, with 7 bases between them. The CDR3 totals 13 residues. The germline V gene encodes CDR1 SEHNR and CDR2 FQNEAQ (reference sequence). In DNA, the CDR3 is TGTGCCAGCAGCTTAGGGGACGCCACTGAAGCTTTCTTT. Residues: CASSLGDATEAFF.

This clone has just a few counts. J is TRBJ2-1 and V is TRBV11-2; no definite D call. Trimming removed 4 bases from V and 8 bases from J, with 6 bases in between. The CDR3 is 11 residues long. Germline assignment: CDR1 SGHAT and CDR2 FQNNGV. CDR3: CASSSLDEQFF. The CDR3 DNA is TGTGCCAGCAGCTCCCTTGATGAGCAGTTCTTC.

This clone occurred once. The V and J genes are TRBV6-1 and TRBJ2-7; the match to TRBD2 covers 10 bases. The J segment lost 1 base and the V segment lost 7 bases, leaving 7 bases of the junction unmatched. The CDR3 length is 15 residues. From germline, CDR1 is MNHNS and CDR2 SASEGT. The CDR3 nucleotides read TGTGCCAGCACGACTAGCGGGCTTTCTTCCTACGAGCAGTACTTC. Encoded protein: CASTTSGLSSYEQYF.